The 5 T cell receptor beta chains presented below share a single source sample, sequenced in a study of blood T cell repertoires in COVID-19. The table came from immunoSEQ multiplex PCR; TCRdb's copy has only in-frame clones and leaves some out. The repertoire holds fewer than 350,000 clones, under 90% seen once, with less than 2% in the top ten. The sample comprised PBMCs or T cells enriched from blood (not recorded which). The receptors were sampled from a woman between 40 and 50 years old who had recovered from COVID-19.

The chain couples TRBV6-6 to TRBJ2-2; D is ambiguous. The CDR3 spans 13 residues. The V gene lost 11 bases and the J gene lost 6 bases, with 16 bases spanning the gap. Germline CDR1 and CDR2: MNHNY and SVGAGI (reference sequence). CDR3 loop: CAGQASRPGELFF. The CDR3 nucleotides are TGTGCCGGTCAAGCGTCTCGGCCCGGGGAGCTGTTTTTT.

The chain employs TRBV7-3 and TRBJ2-1; 7 bases align to TRBD2. The V segment lost 3 bases and the J segment 6 bases; nucleotides outside the gene matches: 11. The CDR3 runs to 16 residues. CDR1 and CDR2 (germline): SGHTA, FQGTGA. CDR3 in DNA: TGTGCCAGCAGCTTCTCTCCGGTTGGGGGGGTCAATGAGCAGTTCTTC. It is translated as CASSFSPVGGVNEQFF. Complete variable domain (other parts from reference TRBV7-3 and TRBJ2-1): GAGVSQTPSNKVTEKGKYVELRCDPISGHTALYWYRQSLGQGPEFLIYFQGTGAADDSGLPNDRFFAVRPEGSVSTLKIQRTERGDSAVYLCASSFSPVGGVNEQFFGPGTRLTVL.

V usage is TRBV29-1 and J usage is TRBJ2-3, with D unclear. Germline V lookup: CDR1 SQVTM, CDR2 ANQGSEA. The CDR3 is 12 amino acids. The V end was cut by 2 bases, the J end by 2 bases, with 5 bases between. The CDR3 here is CSVEKLTDTQYF. In nucleotides, the CDR3 is TGCAGCGTTGAAAAGCTCACAGATACGCAGTATTTT.

This clone was counted a few times. The V and J genes are TRBV4-2 and TRBJ2-1, with TRBD2 matching over 9 bases. V lost 0 bases to trimming and J lost 2 bases; unmatched junction nucleotides: 2. Germline loops: CDR1 LGHNA, CDR2 YNFKEQ. CDR3 length equals 16 residues. CDR3 in DNA: TGTGCCAGCAGCCAAGAGCCTAGCGGGACCTACAATGAGCAGTTCTTC. It encodes CASSQEPSGTYNEQFF.

The chain uses TRBV12-5 and TRBJ1-2, with D tentatively TRBD1 (5 bases). Germline values: CDR1 LGHNT, CDR2 FRNRAP. There are 12 residues in the CDR3. The V and J ends lost 9 bases and 1 base respectively, with 9 bases between them. The DNA for the CDR3 is TGTGCTAGCTGCAGGGATAACTATGGCTACACCTTC. Translated, it gives CASCRDNYGYTF. Complete variable domain (other parts from reference TRBV12-5 and TRBJ1-2): DARVTQTPRHKVTEMGQEVTMRCQPILGHNTVFWYRQTMMQGLELLAYFRNRAPLDDSGMPKDRFSAEMPDATLATLKIQPSEPRDSAVYFCASCRDNYGYTFGSGTRLTVV.